This T cell receptor beta chain derives from a study of shared T cell receptors in the human thymus. Assay: immunoSEQ multiplex PCR; the TCRdb copy retains only in-frame clones and omits some. The sample yields hundreds of thousands of clones, 88% seen once. V lost 10 bases, J lost 0 bases, and 16 bases lay in between. This CDR3 spans 14 amino acids. CDR1 is MDHEN, CDR2 SYDVKM, per germline. The sample also formed part of further work on human thymus T cells. According to that study: Use of V and J genes seemed skewed within the thymic and blood repertoires. Related research reported highly overlapping thymic repertoires among unrelated individuals.

The source is a boy under three years old with a congenital heart defect. This chain connects TRBV28 to TRBJ2-7, with D possibly TRBD1 on 5 matching bases. Sequenced sample: thymocytes. The CDR3 here is CATVRVPSSYEQYF. In DNA, the CDR3 is TGTGCCACCGTCAGGGTCCCCAGCTCCTACGAGCAGTACTTC.